This TCR beta chain was sequenced for a study of blood T cell repertoires in COVID-19. Study background: From the United States, Italy and Spain came samples of acute and convalescent COVID-19.

With 1 base clipped from V and 5 bases from J, the junction kept 2 bases outside the gene matches. The CDR3 is 13 residues long. In the original workflow: For nucleated cells, counts were estimated from reference gene primer amplification. Libraries were prepared by immunoSEQ multiplex PCR; TCRdb keeps only in-frame clonotypes and omits some of them. The DNA gave D and trimming, while V, J and clone size come from that table. The sample includes about 17,000 clones, roughly 90% of them seen just once. The specimen was peripheral blood. The source is a man aged 45-65 years with active COVID-19. The chain employs TRBV12-3 or TRBV12-4 and TRBJ2-7; 7 bases are a match to TRBD1. CDR3 region: CASSLGQGHEQYF. DNA for the CDR3: TGTGCCAGCAGTTTAGGACAGGGCCACGAGCAGTACTTC.